The source of this T cell receptor (beta chain) is a study of blood T cell repertoires in COVID-19. The sample holds one count of this clone. Repertoires were generated with immunoSEQ multiplex PCR, while TCRdb's copy carries only in-frame clones and drops some. Altogether around 290,000 clones are present, roughly 90% being singletons, with the ten largest covering around 1%. The germline gives CDR1 SGHNT, CDR2 YYREEE (reference sequence). J was trimmed by 8 bases and V by 3 bases; bases with no gene match: 5. The CDR3 extends over 13 amino acids. The gene calls are TRBV5-4 and TRBJ2-1; 7 positions match TRBD2. This sequence originates from a young woman who had recovered from COVID-19. The specimen sequenced was PBMCs or T cells enriched from blood (not recorded which). DNA of the CDR3: TGTGCCAGCAGCTGGGGACTACAATATGAGCAGTTCTTC. This translates into CASSWGLQYEQFF.